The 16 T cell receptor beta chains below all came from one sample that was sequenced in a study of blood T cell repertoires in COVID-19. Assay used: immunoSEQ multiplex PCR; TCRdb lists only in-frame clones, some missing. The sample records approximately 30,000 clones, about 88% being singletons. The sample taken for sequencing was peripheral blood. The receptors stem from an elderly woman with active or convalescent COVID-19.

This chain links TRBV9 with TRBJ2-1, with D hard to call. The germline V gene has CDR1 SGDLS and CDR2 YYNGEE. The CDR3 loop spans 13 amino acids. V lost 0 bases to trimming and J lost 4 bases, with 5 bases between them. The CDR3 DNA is TGTGCCAGCAGCGTAGTCAGTTACAATGAGCAGTTCTTC. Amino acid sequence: CASSVVSYNEQFF.

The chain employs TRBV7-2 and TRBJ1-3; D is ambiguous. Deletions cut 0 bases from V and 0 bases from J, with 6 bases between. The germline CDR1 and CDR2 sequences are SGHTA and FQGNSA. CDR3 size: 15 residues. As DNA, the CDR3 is TGTGCCAGCAGCTTAGCCCCATTCTCTGGAAACACCATATATTTT. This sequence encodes CASSLAPFSGNTIYF.

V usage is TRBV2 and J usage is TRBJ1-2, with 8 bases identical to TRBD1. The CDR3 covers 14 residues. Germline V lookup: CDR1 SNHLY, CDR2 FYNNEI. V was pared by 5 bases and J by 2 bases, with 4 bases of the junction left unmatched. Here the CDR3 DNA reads TGTGCCAGCAGTTGGACAGGGAACAACTATGGCTACACCTTC. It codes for CASSWTGNNYGYTF.

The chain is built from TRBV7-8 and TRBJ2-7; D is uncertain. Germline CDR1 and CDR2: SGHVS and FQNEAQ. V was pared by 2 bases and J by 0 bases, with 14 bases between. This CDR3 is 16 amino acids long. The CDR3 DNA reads TGTGCCAGCAGCTTAAATTTGAGATTGAGCTCCTACGAGCAGTACTTC. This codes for CASSLNLRLSSYEQYF.

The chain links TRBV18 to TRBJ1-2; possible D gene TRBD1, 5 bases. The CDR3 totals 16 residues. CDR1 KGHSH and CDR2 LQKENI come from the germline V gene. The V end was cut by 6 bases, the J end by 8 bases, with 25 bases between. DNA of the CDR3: TGTGCCAGCTCCCCGGGAGACCAGTCAGCCAAGGGGGGCTACACCTTC. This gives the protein CASSPGDQSAKGGYTF.

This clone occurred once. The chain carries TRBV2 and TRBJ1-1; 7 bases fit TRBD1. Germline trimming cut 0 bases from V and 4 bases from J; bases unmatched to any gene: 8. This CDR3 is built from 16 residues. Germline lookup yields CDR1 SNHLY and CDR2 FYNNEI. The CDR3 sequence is CASSEALRAGGTEAFF. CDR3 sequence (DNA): TGTGCCAGCAGTGAAGCGCTTCGGGCAGGGGGCACTGAAGCTTTCTTT.

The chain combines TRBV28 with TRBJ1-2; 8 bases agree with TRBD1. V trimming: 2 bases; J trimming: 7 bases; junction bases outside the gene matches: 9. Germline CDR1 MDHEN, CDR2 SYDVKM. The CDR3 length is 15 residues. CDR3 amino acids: CASSLQDRAASGYTF. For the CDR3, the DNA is TGTGCCAGCAGTTTACAGGACAGGGCGGCGAGTGGCTACACCTTC.

CDR3 nucleotides: TGTGCCAGCAGCCAAGTGGGGGGAGTAGGCGAGCAGTACTTC. Its translation: CASSQVGGVGEQYF. The chain couples TRBV3-1 (or the pseudogene TRBV3-2) to TRBJ2-7; D perhaps matches TRBD2 (6 bases). The CDR3 totals 14 residues. CDR1 LGHDT and CDR2 YNNKEL come from the germline V gene (reference sequence). V lost 1 base, J lost 6 bases, and 13 bases lay in between.

In DNA form, the CDR3 reads TGTGCCAGTAGTATCGTCAAGGGGTGGAGCACAGATACGCAGTATTTT. Residues: CASSIVKGWSTDTQYF. The rearrangement uses TRBV19 and TRBJ2-3; maybe TRBD1 (5 bases). The length of the CDR3 is 16 residues. In germline, CDR1 is LNHDA, CDR2 SQIVND (reference sequence). V lost 3 bases and J lost 0, with 13 bases in between.

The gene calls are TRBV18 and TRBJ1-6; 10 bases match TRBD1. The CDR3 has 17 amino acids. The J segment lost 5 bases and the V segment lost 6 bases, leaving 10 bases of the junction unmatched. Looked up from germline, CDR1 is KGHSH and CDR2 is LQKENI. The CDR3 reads CASSPSHGTGDNSPLHF. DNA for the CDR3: TGTGCCAGCTCGCCTTCTCACGGGACAGGGGATAATTCACCCCTCCACTTT.

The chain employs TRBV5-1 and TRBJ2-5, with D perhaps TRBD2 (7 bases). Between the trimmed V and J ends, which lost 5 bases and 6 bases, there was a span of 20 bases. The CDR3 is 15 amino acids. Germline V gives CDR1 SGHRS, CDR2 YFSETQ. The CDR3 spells CASSSRGGDVKTQYF. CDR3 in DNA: TGCGCCAGCAGTTCTCGCGGGGGCGACGTAAAGACCCAGTACTTC.

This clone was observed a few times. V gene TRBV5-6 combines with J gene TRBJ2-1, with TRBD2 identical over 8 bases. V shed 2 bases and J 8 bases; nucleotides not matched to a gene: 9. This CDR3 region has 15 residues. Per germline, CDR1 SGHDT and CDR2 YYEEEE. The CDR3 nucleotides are TGTGCCAGCAGCTTCCTTAACGGGGGGGCCTATGAGCAGTTCTTC. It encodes CASSFLNGGAYEQFF.

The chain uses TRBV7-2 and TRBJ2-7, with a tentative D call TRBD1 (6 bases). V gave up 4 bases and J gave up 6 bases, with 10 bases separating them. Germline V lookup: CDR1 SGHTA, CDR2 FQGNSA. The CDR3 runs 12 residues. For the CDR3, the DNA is TGTGCCAGCAGCTCTAGGGGGTTCGAGCAGTACTTC. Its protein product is CASSSRGFEQYF.

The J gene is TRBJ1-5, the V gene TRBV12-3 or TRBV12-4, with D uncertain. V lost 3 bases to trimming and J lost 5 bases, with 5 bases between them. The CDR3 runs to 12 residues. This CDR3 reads CASSFADQPQHF. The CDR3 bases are TGTGCCAGCAGTTTTGCGGATCAGCCCCAGCATTTT.

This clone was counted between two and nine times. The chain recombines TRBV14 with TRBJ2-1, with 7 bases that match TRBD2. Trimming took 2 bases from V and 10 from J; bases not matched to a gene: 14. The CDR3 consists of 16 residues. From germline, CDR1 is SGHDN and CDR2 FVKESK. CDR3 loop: CASSQFASGALGEQFF. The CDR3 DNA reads TGTGCCAGCAGCCAATTTGCGAGCGGGGCTTTGGGGGAGCAGTTCTTC.

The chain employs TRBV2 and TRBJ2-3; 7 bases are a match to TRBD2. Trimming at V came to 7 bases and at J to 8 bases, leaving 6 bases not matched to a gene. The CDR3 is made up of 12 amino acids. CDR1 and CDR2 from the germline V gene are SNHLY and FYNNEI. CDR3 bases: TGTGCCAGCACTCTAGCGGAAGTTACGCAGTATTTT. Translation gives CASTLAEVTQYF.